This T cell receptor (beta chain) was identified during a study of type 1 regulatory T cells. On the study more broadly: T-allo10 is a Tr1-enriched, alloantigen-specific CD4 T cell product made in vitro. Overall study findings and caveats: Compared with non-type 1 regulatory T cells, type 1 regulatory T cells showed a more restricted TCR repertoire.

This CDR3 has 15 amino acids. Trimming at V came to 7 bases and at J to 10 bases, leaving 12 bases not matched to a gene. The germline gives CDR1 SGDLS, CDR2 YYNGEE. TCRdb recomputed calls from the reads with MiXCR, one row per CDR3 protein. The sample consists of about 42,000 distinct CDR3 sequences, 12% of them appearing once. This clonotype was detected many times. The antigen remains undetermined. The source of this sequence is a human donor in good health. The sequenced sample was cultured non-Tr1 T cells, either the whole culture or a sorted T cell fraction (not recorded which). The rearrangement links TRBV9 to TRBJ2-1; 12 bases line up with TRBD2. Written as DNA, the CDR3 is TGTGCCAGCCAACCGGGACTAGCGGGCGTTGGGGAGCAGTTCTTC. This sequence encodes CASQPGLAGVGEQFF. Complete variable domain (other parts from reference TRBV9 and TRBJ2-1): DSGVTQTPKHLITATGQRVTLRCSPRSGDLSVYWYQQSLDQGLQFLIQYYNGEERAKGNILERFSAQQFPDLHSELNLSSLELGDSALYFCASQPGLAGVGEQFFGPGTRLTVL.